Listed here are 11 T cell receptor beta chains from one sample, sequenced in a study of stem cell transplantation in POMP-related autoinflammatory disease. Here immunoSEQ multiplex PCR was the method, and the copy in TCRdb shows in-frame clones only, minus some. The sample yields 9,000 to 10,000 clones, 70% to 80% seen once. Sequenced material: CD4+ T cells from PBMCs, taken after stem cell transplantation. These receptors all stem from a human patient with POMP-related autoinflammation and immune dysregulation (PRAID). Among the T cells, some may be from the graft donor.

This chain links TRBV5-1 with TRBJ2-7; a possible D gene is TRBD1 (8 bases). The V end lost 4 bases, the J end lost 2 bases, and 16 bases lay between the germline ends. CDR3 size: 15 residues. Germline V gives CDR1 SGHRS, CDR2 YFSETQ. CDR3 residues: CASSGQGGRTYEQYF. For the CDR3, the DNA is TGCGCCAGCAGCGGACAGGGAGGGAGGACCTACGAGCAGTACTTC. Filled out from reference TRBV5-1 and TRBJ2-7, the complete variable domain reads KAGVTQTPRYLIKTRGQQVTLSCSPISGHRSVSWYQQTPGQGLQFLFEYFSETQRNKGNFPGRFSGRQFSNSRSEMNVSTLELGDSALYLCASSGQGGRTYEQYFGPGTRLTVT.

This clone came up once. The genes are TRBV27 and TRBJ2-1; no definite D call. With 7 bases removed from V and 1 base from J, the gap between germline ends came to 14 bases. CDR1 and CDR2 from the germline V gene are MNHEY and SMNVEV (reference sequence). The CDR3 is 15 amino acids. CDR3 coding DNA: TGTGCCAGCACCTACCGTTGGCAGTCCTACAATGAGCAGTTCTTC. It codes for CASTYRWQSYNEQFF.

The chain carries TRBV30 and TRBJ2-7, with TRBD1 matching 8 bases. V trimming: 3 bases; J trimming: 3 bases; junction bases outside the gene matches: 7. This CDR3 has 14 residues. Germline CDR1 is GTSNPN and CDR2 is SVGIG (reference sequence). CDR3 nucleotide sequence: TGTGCCTGGAGAGCCGGGACAGGAGGCTACGAGCAGTACTTC. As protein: CAWRAGTGGYEQYF. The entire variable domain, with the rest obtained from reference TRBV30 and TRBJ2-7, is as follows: SQTIHQWPATLVQPVGSPLSLECTVEGTSNPNLYWYRQAAGRGLQLLFYSVGIGQISSEVPQNLSASRPQDRQFILSSKKLLLSDSGFYLCAWRAGTGGYEQYFGPGTRLTVT.

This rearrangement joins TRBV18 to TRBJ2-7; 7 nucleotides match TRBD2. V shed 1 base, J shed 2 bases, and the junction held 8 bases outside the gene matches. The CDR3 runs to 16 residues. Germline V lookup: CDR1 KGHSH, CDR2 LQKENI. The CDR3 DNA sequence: TGTGCCAGCTCACCACGTCCGACACGGGGGGCCTACGAGCAGTACTTC. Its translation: CASSPRPTRGAYEQYF.

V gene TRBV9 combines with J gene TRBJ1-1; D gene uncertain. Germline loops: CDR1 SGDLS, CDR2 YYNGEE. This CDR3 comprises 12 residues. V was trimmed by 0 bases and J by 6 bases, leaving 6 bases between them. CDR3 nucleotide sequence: TGTGCCAGCAGCGTAGGTGGAGCTGAAGCTTTCTTT. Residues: CASSVGGAEAFF.

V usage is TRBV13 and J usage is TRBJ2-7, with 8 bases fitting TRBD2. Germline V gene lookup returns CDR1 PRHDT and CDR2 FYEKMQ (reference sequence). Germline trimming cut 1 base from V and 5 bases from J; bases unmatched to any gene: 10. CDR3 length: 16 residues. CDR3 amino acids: CASSLAMLAGANEQYF. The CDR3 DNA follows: TGTGCCAGCAGCTTAGCAATGCTAGCGGGCGCAAACGAGCAGTACTTC.

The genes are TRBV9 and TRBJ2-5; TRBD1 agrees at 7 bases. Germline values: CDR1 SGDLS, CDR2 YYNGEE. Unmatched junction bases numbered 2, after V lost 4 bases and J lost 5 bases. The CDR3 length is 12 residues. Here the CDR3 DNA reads TGTGCCAGCAGCCTCAGGGGGGAGACCCAGTACTTC. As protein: CASSLRGETQYF. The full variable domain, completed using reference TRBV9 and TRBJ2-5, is DSGVTQTPKHLITATGQRVTLRCSPRSGDLSVYWYQQSLDQGLQFLIQYYNGEERAKGNILERFSAQQFPDLHSELNLSSLELGDSALYFCASSLRGETQYFGPGTRLLVL.

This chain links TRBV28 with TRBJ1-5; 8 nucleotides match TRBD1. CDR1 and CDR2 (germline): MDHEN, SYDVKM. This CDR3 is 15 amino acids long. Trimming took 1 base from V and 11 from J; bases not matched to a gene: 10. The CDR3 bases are TGTGCCAGCAGTTTATACGAGGGGACAGGATACTCCCAGCATTTT. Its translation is CASSLYEGTGYSQHF.

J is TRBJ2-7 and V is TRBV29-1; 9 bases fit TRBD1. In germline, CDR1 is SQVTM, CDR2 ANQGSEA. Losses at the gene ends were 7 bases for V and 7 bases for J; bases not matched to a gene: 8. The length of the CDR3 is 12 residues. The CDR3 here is CSGDRGSSEQYF. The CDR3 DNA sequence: TGCAGCGGTGACAGGGGGTCTAGTGAGCAGTACTTC.

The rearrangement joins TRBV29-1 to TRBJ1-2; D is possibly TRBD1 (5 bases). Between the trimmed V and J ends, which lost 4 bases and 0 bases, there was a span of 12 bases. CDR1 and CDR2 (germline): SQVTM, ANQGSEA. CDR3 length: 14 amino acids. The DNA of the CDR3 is TGCAGCGTTGGGATACAGGATTCTAACTATGGCTACACCTTC. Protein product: CSVGIQDSNYGYTF.

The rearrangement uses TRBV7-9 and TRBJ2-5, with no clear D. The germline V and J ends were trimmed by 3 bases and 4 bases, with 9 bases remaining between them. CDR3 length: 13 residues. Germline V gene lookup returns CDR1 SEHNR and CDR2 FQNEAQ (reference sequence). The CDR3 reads CASSLKGPETQYF. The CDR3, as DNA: TGTGCCAGCAGCTTGAAGGGCCCAGAGACCCAGTACTTC.